The 6 T cell receptor beta chains presented below share a single source sample, sequenced in a study of T cells in Graves' hyperthyroidism and ophthalmopathy. Amplified TCR beta CDR3 regions came from RNA transcripts. A first-round RT-PCR of the TCR CDR3 used the HTBI primer set. MiXCR, applied by TCRdb to the multiplex PCR reads, yields one record per CDR3 protein. This sample has hundreds of thousands of distinct CDR3 sequences; almost 25% occur once, and the top ten carry approximately 32%. Sequencing input: blood. The receptor set was obtained from a middle-aged woman with Graves' ophthalmopathy.

This clonotype appeared many times. The chain uses TRBV6-1 and TRBJ1-5; D call uncertain. The germline gives CDR1 MNHNS, CDR2 SASEGT. The CDR3 covers 17 residues. V gave up 4 bases and J gave up 2 bases, with 18 bases separating them. CDR3 loop: CASSVWGPERGNQPQHF. In nucleotides, the CDR3 is TGTGCCAGCAGTGTTTGGGGTCCCGAAAGGGGCAATCAGCCCCAGCATTTT.

This clonotype was seen more than once but under ten times. The chain couples TRBV7-8 to TRBJ2-7; no clear D gene. Germline values: CDR1 SGHVS, CDR2 FQNEAQ. Trimming cost V 3 bases and J 5 bases, with 14 bases left between them. This CDR3 contains 14 residues. CDR3 loop: CASSLSGGSDEQYF. Here the CDR3 DNA reads TGTGCCAGCAGCTTGAGTGGCGGTTCCGACGAGCAGTACTTC.

This clonotype was counted many times. V and J are TRBV24-1 and TRBJ2-5; 7 positions match TRBD2. This CDR3 is 14 amino acids long. Germline CDR1 and CDR2: KGHDR and SFDVKD. J gave up 6 bases and V 4 bases, and 7 bases lay outside the gene matches. Written as DNA, the CDR3 is TGTGCCACCAGTGAGCGGACGGGAGGAAAGACCCAGTACTTC. This codes for CATSERTGGKTQYF.

This clonotype appeared many times. This chain connects TRBV9 to TRBJ2-5; tentative D call: TRBD2 (7 bases). Trimming stripped 4 bases from V and 2 bases from J, with 18 bases between. The germline V gene has CDR1 SGDLS and CDR2 YYNGEE. This CDR3 is built from 16 residues. The CDR3: CASSSPVRGGQETQYF. The CDR3 coding sequence is TGTGCCAGCAGCTCACCAGTGAGGGGGGGGCAAGAGACCCAGTACTTC.

V and J are TRBV6-2 or TRBV6-3 and TRBJ2-5; D call uncertain. The germline gives CDR1 MNHEY, CDR2 SVGEGT. Deletions cut 2 bases from V and 2 bases from J, with 12 bases between. This CDR3 comprises 15 residues. CDR3 DNA: TGTGCCAGCAGTTACGGCCCCACAACGCAAGAGACCCAGTACTTC. Its translation is CASSYGPTTQETQYF.

This clonotype was detected many times. The rearrangement links TRBV6-5 to TRBJ2-5, with D possibly TRBD1 on 5 matching bases. CDR3 length equals 15 residues. Germline CDR1 and CDR2: MNHEY and SVGAGI. V was shortened by 0 bases and J by 4 bases, with 12 bases between the two germline ends. CDR3 protein: CASSYSELGPETQYF. In nucleotides, the CDR3 is TGTGCCAGCAGTTACTCTGAGTTGGGGCCAGAGACCCAGTACTTC.